This paragraph reports one T cell receptor beta chain. Its target is unknown. For each CDR3 protein, TCRdb gives one entry from its re-call of the 5' RACE reads, without DNA. This sample's table has 200,000 to 250,000 distinct CDR3 sequences. Whole blood supplied total RNA, and T cells were not sorted. These data come from a study of monozygotic twins with inflammatory bowel disease. Study findings and constraints: Variability in patient repertoires may have come partly from differing immunosuppressive treatments.

The length of the CDR3 is 16 residues. The germline V gene encodes CDR1 KGHSH and CDR2 LQKENI. The chain carries TRBV18 and TRBJ2-7; TCRdb reports TRBD1, a call that lacks DNA to check it against. The sequence was obtained from a human donor with ulcerative colitis or Crohn's disease, or a healthy co-twin of an affected twin (not recorded which). Sequencing was done on a sample of blood. CDR3 loop: CASSPPRQGGTYEQYF.